The T cell receptor beta chain under discussion was sequenced for a study of shared clonotypes between healthy human individuals. The overall study: Three plates each covered CD4 naive and memory; CD8 naive two, CD8 memory one.

Each sorted subset replicate got 200 ng genomic DNA, tens of thousands of genomes. The table came from immunoSEQ multiplex PCR; TCRdb's copy has only in-frame clones and leaves some out. The sample holds fewer than 3 million clones, less than 95% seen once. As to this clone: The antigen remains undetermined.

Broader study findings: Naive subsets generally had larger estimated richness than memory subsets.

This clonotype was obtained from a man between 18 and 29 years old in good health. Some clones in this sample may be carry-over from other donors' samples. Sequences were obtained from naive CD4+ T cells from PBMCs. The subset is: CD45RA+ positively selected.

The CDR3 protein is CASSSPDYRDTEAFF. Here the CDR3 DNA reads TGTGCCAGCAGCTCCCCGGATTACAGGGACACTGAAGCTTTCTTT. V usage is TRBV7-9 and J usage is TRBJ1-1; tentatively, D is TRBD1 (6 bases). This CDR3 comprises 15 residues. Per germline, CDR1 SEHNR and CDR2 FQNEAQ (reference sequence). Trimming left V 4 bases short and J 3 bases short, with 15 bases between.